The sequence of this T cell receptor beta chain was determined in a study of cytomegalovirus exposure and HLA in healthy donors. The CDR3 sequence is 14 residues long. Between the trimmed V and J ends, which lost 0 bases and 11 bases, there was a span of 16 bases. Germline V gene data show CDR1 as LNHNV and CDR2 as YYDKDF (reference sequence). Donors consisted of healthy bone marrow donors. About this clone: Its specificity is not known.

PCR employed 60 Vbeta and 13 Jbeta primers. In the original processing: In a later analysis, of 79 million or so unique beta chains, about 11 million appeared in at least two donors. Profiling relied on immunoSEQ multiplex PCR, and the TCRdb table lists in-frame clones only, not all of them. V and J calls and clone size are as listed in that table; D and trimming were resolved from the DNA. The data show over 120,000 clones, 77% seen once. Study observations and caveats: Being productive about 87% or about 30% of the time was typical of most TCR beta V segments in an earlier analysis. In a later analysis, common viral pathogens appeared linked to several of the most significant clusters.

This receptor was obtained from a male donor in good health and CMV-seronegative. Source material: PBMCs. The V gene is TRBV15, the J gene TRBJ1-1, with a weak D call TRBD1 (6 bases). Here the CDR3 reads CATSREFGGATAFF. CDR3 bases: TGTGCCACCAGCAGAGAATTCGGGGGGGCGACGGCTTTCTTT.